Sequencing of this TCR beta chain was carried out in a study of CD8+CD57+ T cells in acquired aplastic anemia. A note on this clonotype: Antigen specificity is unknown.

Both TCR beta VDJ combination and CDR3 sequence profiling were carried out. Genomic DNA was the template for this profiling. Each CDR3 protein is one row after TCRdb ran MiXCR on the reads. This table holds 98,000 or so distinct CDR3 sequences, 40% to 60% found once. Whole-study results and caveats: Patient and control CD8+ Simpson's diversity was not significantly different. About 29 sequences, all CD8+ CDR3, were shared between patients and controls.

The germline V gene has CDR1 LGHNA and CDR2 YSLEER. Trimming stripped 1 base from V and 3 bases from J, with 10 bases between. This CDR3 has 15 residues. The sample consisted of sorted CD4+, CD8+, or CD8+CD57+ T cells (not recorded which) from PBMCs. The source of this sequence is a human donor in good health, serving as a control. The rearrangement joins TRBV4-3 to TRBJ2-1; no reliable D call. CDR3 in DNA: TGCGCCAGCAGCCAAGGGATTCTGGACTACAATGAGCAGTTCTTC. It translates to CASSQGILDYNEQFF.